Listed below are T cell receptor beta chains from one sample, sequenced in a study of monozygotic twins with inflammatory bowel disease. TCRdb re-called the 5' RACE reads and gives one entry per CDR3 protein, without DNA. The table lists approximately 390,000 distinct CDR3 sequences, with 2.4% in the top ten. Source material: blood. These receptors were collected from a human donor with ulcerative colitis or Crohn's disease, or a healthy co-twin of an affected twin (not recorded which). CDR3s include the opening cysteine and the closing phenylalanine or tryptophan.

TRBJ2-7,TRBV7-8,CASSIEDGALIYEQYF
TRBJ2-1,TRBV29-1,CSAHLAEGGNEQFF
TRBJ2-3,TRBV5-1,CASSRSRPDTQYF
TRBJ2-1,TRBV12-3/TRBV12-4,CASSFGTAGFNEQFF
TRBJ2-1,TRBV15,CATSRRGTSGSDEQFF
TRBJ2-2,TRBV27,CASSKQGAHTGELFF
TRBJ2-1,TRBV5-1,CASSPRLVPNNEQFF
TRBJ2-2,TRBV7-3,CASSLTGLANGELFF
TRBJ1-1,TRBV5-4,CASSLRGQGVLNTEAFF
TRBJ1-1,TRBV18,CASSPGVHRGPLTEAFF
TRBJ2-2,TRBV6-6,CASSRFIRGELFF
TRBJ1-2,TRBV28,CASSLGQGTNGYTF
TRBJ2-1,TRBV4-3,CASSQNRDYNEQFF
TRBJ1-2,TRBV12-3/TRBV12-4,CASSPTGLGYGGYTF
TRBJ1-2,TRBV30,CAWSVGPGLFNTF
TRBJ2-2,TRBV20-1,CSARSWTGELFF
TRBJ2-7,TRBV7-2,CASSLEASGKLSYEQYF
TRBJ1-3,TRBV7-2,CASSLGGGTGNTIYF
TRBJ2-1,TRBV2,CASSPSRLAGVYNEQFF
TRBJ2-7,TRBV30,CAWSVGGYEQYF
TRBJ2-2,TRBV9,CASTPGPRKNTGELFF
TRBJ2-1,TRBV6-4,CASSGLPRTVGEQFF
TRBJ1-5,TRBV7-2,CASSYSPYSNQPQHF
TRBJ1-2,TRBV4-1,CASSQRGEMGGYTF